This T cell receptor beta chain originates from a study of T cells after yellow fever vaccination (dated by TCRdb to the late 2010s). In the study overall: The SMART-Seq v4 Ultra Low Input RNA kit was used to prepare libraries from fractions with low cell numbers. Two healthy male donors, one aged 18 to 30 and one aged 30 to 39 years, were included in the cohort. To track T-cell clones before and after primary and booster YFV17D yellow fever vaccination, bulk TCR alpha and beta repertoires were sequenced longitudinally. Blood was drawn at multiple timepoints before and after primary and secondary immunization, with bulk PBMC replicates and cell subsets isolated. The investigation overall reported the following: Computational filtering was needed because FACS-sorted repertoires could contain abundant contaminating clonotypes from the bulk population. After the booster, most of the clones that had expanded following primary vaccination were detected again (96% of CD4 and around nine tenths of CD8), which suggests that memory was broadly maintained. Only a couple of donors were included in the study, so the extent to which the findings can be generalized is limited. The secondary T-cell response was weaker than the primary response but faster, peaking on day 5 instead of day 15. A small fraction of clonotypes showed up in both the CD4 and CD8 compartments, probably as a result of convergent recombination.

Comment on this clonotype: This clone's antigen is unknown. The record has no base qualities; no much larger clone is one base away.

This sample's treatment or condition label indicates: live attenuated yellow fever vaccine strain. At each blood-draw timepoint, two biological replicates of bulk PBMCs were obtained. PBMCs were isolated from peripheral blood using a standard Ficoll-Paque protocol. TriZol was used to extract RNA from bulk PBMCs, CD4 and CD8 fractions, and dextramer-positive and dextramer-negative fractions. Taken from cysteine to phenylalanine, the CDR3 has 16 residues. The kept DNA is CDR3 alone, 48 bases in frame from the first base. From the germline V gene, CDR1 is LGHNA and CDR2 is YNFKEQ. Cut back by 4 bases and 2 bases, the V and J ends lie 14 bases apart. TCR cDNA was synthesized by 5'RACE template switching, which introduced a universal primer site and unique molecular identifiers. Priming of cDNA synthesis was performed from both the TCR alpha and TCR beta constant segments. Library amplification involved two PCR steps, and the second step added sample barcodes and sequencing adapters. Sequencing of libraries was performed on Illumina HiSeq 2500 (2x100 bp) or NovaSeq (2x150 bp). In the authors' own workflow: Demultiplexing of reads and collapsing into UMI consensus sequences were performed with MIGEC, and V(D)J alignment was carried out with MiXCR. Using edgeR on replicate PBMC samples, clonotypes were called vaccine-responding if FDR was below 0.01 and the log2 fold change was above 5 up to day 15. Each bulk clonotype was labeled CD4 or CD8 based on which sequenced repertoire, CD4 or CD8, contained the clonotype at higher abundance. Through fastp at Q25 and MiXCR, TCRdb rebuilt clones from the public reads, retaining in-frame beta chains. Rows are combined by CDR3 protein, so each entry shows the most common genes and DNA. The V and J calls were not made by the authors but by TCRdb's processing. This sample gives a few hundred thousand distinct CDR3 sequences in total; 11% of them show up just once. The ten largest clones take up roughly 18% of the sample.

This chain is built from TRBV4-2 and TRBJ2-2; the D region may be TRBD1 or TRBD2, each matching 5 bases equally. The TCR comes from a man between 18 and 35 years old who received the YFV17D yellow fever vaccine. The starting material was PBMCs, obtained on the day of the first yellow fever vaccination. The nucleotide sequence is TGTGCCAGCAGCCCGGGGCTCCCCAGCAACACCGGGGAGCTGTTTTTT. It codes for CASSPGLPSNTGELFF.